This passage covers 28 T cell receptor beta chains from one sample sequenced in a study of STAT3 mutations in large granular lymphocyte leukemia. Study-level points and caveats: In T-cell large granular lymphocyte leukemia, about half of patients showed multiple immunodominant subclonotypes.

The table came from immunoSEQ multiplex PCR; TCRdb's copy has only in-frame clones and leaves some out. Of about 4,300 clones listed, 45% to 55% were seen once; the top ten hold roughly four fifths. Their cognate antigens are unknown. Material for sequencing was peripheral blood mononuclear cells. The source of these receptors is a man aged 55-75 years with T-cell large granular lymphocyte leukemia. Some clones in this sample may be carry-over from other donors' samples.

This clone was detected only a few times. The chain employs TRBV2 and TRBJ2-7; D not certain. V was trimmed by 4 bases and J by 1 base, leaving 8 bases between them. Germline CDR1 is SNHLY and CDR2 is FYNNEI. This CDR3 contains 13 residues. The CDR3 DNA reads as TGTGCCAGCAGTGTATCGGTATCCTACGAGCAGTACGTC. Residues: CASSVSVSYEQYV.

The chain has TRBV5-4 and TRBJ2-1; weak D call: TRBD2 (5 bases). Germline values: CDR1 SGHNT, CDR2 YYREEE (reference sequence). CDR3 length: 13 amino acids. V was trimmed by 4 bases and J by 1 base, leaving 6 bases between them. CDR3 in amino acids: CASSGRSYNEQFF. For the CDR3, the DNA is TGTGCCAGCAGCGGGAGATCCTACAATGAGCAGTTCTTC.

This chain uses TRBV9 with TRBJ1-1; 10 bases are a match to TRBD1. Per the germline V gene, CDR1 is SGDLS and CDR2 is YYNGEE. The CDR3 covers 16 residues. The V segment lost 3 bases and the J segment 0 bases; nucleotides outside the gene matches: 5. CDR3 coding DNA: TGTGCCAGCAGCGGCCGACAGGGGGCAATGAACACTGAAGCTTTCTTT. Translated: CASSGRQGAMNTEAFF.

The gene calls are TRBV5-4 and TRBJ2-1, with D maybe TRBD1 (6 bases). Germline V gives CDR1 SGHNT, CDR2 YYREEE (reference sequence). Trimming pared 3 bases from V and 5 bases from J, leaving 21 bases between. The CDR3 spans 17 residues. CDR3 residues: CASSWDLGGRRNNEQFF. DNA of the CDR3: TGTGCCAGCAGCTGGGATCTAGGGGGAAGAAGGAACAATGAGCAGTTCTTC.

In DNA, the CDR3 is TGTGCCAGCAGCTTGGGTCTAGCGGACTACGAGCAGTACTTC. It specifies CASSLGLADYEQYF. V is TRBV5-6 and J is TRBJ2-7; 7 nucleotides align to TRBD2. From germline, CDR1 is SGHDT and CDR2 YYEEEE. CDR3 size: 14 residues. The V segment lost 0 bases and the J segment 3 bases; nucleotides outside the gene matches: 3.

CDR3: CASSRTGGDEQYF. The DNA for the CDR3 is TGTGCCAGCTCACGGACAGGGGGCGACGAGCAGTACTTC. The chain couples TRBV18 to TRBJ2-7; 11 nucleotides align to TRBD1. Trimming removed 4 bases from V and 5 bases from J; junction bases left unmatched: 1. The germline gives CDR1 KGHSH, CDR2 LQKENI. The CDR3 contains 13 residues. Full variable domain (outside the CDR3, taken from reference TRBV18 and TRBJ2-7): NAGVMQNPRHLVRRRGQEARLRCSPMKGHSHVYWYRQLPEEGLKFMVYLQKENIIDESGMPKERFSAEFPKEGPSILRIQQVVRGDSAAYFCASSRTGGDEQYFGPGTRLTVT.

The rearrangement joins TRBV6-5 to TRBJ1-6; D not resolved. The CDR3 spans 13 residues. From germline, CDR1 is MNHEY and CDR2 SVGAGI. V was cut by 1 base and J by 7 bases, with 5 bases left in between. The CDR3 sequence is CASSYYENSPLHF. The CDR3 bases are TGTGCCAGCAGTTACTATGAGAATTCACCCCTCCACTTT.

This clone was counted a few times. The V gene is TRBV30, the J gene TRBJ1-1, with D possibly TRBD1 on 5 matching bases. Trimming shortened V by 8 bases and J by 5 bases, and 15 bases separated the two germline ends. Per the germline V gene, CDR1 is GTSNPN and CDR2 is SVGIG (reference sequence). This CDR3 has 12 amino acids. Written as DNA, the CDR3 is TGTGCCCTAAATTCAGGGTGGACTGAAGCTTTCTTT. Protein: CALNSGWTEAFF.

This clone was detected a few times. The chain combines TRBV7-9 with TRBJ2-3; TRBD1 matches at 8 bases. CDR3 length: 13 residues. The germline CDR1 and CDR2 sequences are SEHNR and FQNEAQ (reference sequence). V lost 9 bases to trimming and J lost 3 bases; unmatched junction nucleotides: 5. For the CDR3, the DNA is TGTGCCAGTACGACAGGGGAGACAGATACGCAGTATTTT. Its protein product is CASTTGETDTQYF.

The rearrangement uses TRBV5-4 and TRBJ2-2; D unclear. The CDR3 extends over 13 amino acids. V dropped 5 bases and J dropped 6 bases, with 11 bases sitting between them. Germline CDR1 is SGHNT and CDR2 is YYREEE (reference sequence). The CDR3 region is CASSPTVPGELFF. CDR3 nucleotides: TGTGCCAGCAGTCCTACCGTGCCCGGGGAGCTGTTTTTT.

The V and J genes are TRBV5-6 and TRBJ2-7; 9 bases fit TRBD2. Germline V lookup: CDR1 SGHDT, CDR2 YYEEEE. This CDR3 is built from 14 residues. V was clipped by 0 bases and J by 5 bases; unmatched bases: 3. The CDR3 region is CASSLGAGGDEQYV. The CDR3 DNA reads as TGTGCCAGCAGCTTGGGCGCGGGAGGGGACGAGCAGTACGTC.

V gene TRBV5-1 combines with J gene TRBJ1-6; D possibly corresponds to TRBD1 (5 bases). V was cut by 4 bases and J by 10 bases, with 15 bases left in between. This CDR3 spans 14 amino acids. CDR1 is SGHRS and CDR2 is YFSETQ in the germline V gene. The CDR3 here is CASSRTGPRSPLHF. The DNA for the CDR3 is TGCGCCAGCAGCAGGACGGGGCCCAGATCACCCCTCCACTTT.

The chain couples TRBV4-1 to TRBJ2-6, with no clear D. The V gene's germline CDR1 is MGHRA and CDR2 YSYEKL. Trimming shortened V by 0 bases and J by 0 bases, and 6 bases separated the two germline ends. This CDR3 has 16 amino acids. CDR3 sequence: CASSQEPTSGANVLTF. The CDR3 coding sequence is TGCGCCAGCAGCCAAGAACCAACCTCTGGGGCCAACGTCCTGACTTTC.

This clone has just a few counts. The chain uses TRBV7-9 and TRBJ1-2; TRBD1 is a possible D gene (5 bases). Trimming cost V 5 bases and J 5 bases, with 15 bases left between them. This CDR3 has 14 amino acids. Germline lookup yields CDR1 SEHNR and CDR2 FQNEAQ (reference sequence). This CDR3 reads CASSPRQNAYGYTF. In DNA form, the CDR3 reads TGTGCCAGCAGCCCCCGACAGAACGCTTATGGCTACACCTTC.

In this sample, this clone is medium-sized. The rearrangement uses TRBV7-9 and TRBJ2-5, with D tentatively TRBD1 (5 bases). The CDR3 spans 11 residues. With 5 bases removed from V and 9 bases from J, the gap between germline ends came to 10 bases. Germline V gives CDR1 SEHNR, CDR2 FQNEAQ (reference sequence). The CDR3 loop reads CASSLQGAQYF. The CDR3 nucleotides read TGTGCCAGCAGCCTGCAAGGGGCCCAGTACTTC.

The chain combines TRBV6-5 with TRBJ2-6, with a weak D call TRBD1 (5 bases). Germline CDR1 is MNHEY and CDR2 is SVGAGI. Trimming removed 6 bases at V and 2 bases at J, with 11 bases between. This CDR3 has 15 residues. CDR3 amino acids: CASSPGLAGANVLTF. In DNA, the CDR3 is TGTGCCAGCAGCCCAGGGTTGGCTGGGGCCAACGTCCTGACTTTC.

Here the CDR3 reads CATSRARGGSYGYTF. The DNA for the CDR3 is TGTGCCACCAGCAGGGCCAGGGGAGGAAGCTATGGCTACACCTTC. The chain has TRBV15 and TRBJ1-2; TRBD1 might be the D (6 bases). This CDR3 is 15 amino acids long. Deletions cut 3 bases from V and 4 bases from J, with 15 bases between. CDR1 and CDR2 (germline): LNHNV, YYDKDF (reference sequence).

The table lists this clone with a few counts. V gene TRBV18 combines with J gene TRBJ2-1, with TRBD2 as a possible D gene (6 bases). The V gene's germline CDR1 is KGHSH and CDR2 LQKENI. The CDR3 contains 14 residues. V lost 6 bases and J lost 1, with 10 bases in between. CDR3 sequence: CASSPAGSYNEQFF. CDR3 DNA: TGTGCCAGCTCGCCGGCGGGATCCTACAATGAGCAGTTCTTC.

The chain recombines TRBV12-5 with TRBJ1-1, with D maybe TRBD1 (5 bases). Germline CDR1 is LGHNT and CDR2 is FRNRAP. The CDR3 length is 14 residues. Trimming shortened V by 0 bases and J by 4 bases, and 9 bases separated the two germline ends. Here the CDR3 reads CASGLVAGGTEAFF. CDR3 coding DNA: TGTGCTAGTGGTTTGGTAGCGGGGGGCACTGAAGCTTTCTTT.

V and J are TRBV18 and TRBJ2-1, with 8 bases identical to TRBD2. The CDR3 runs to 15 residues. With V trimmed by 5 bases and J by 6 bases, 9 bases remained unmatched. Germline V gene lookup returns CDR1 KGHSH and CDR2 LQKENI. The CDR3 protein is CASSMEREKSNEQFF. Written as DNA, the CDR3 is TGTGCCAGCTCAATGGAGCGGGAGAAAAGCAATGAGCAGTTCTTC.

The table lists this clone with a count of one. The chain carries TRBV30 and TRBJ1-2; D ambiguous. Germline CDR1 and CDR2: GTSNPN and SVGIG (reference sequence). Between the trimmed V and J ends, which lost 1 base and 8 bases, there was a span of 11 bases. The CDR3 is 12 residues long. DNA for the CDR3: TGTGCCTGGAGTGGGAGCTCGGGGGGCTACACCTTC. It specifies CAWSGSSGGYTF.

This clone turned up a few times. The rearrangement joins TRBV30 to TRBJ1-5, with a possible D match to TRBD1 (5 bases). Germline values: CDR1 GTSNPN, CDR2 SVGIG (reference sequence). V was shortened by 3 bases and J by 11 bases, with 20 bases between the two germline ends. The CDR3 sequence is 14 residues long. For the CDR3, the DNA is TGTGCCTGGAGCGCTCTTCCAGGGACTCTGTCCCAGCATTTT. It is translated as CAWSALPGTLSQHF.

In this sample, this clone turned up a few times. The J gene is TRBJ2-1, the V gene TRBV27; D is ambiguous. This CDR3 is built from 11 residues. The germline V gene has CDR1 MNHEY and CDR2 SMNVEV (reference sequence). Trimming took off 7 bases at V and 7 bases at J, with 8 bases between the two ends. This CDR3 reads CASTEGNEQFF. CDR3 nucleotide sequence: TGTGCCAGCACCGAAGGGAATGAGCAGTTCTTC.

The table lists this clone with a count of one. The chain uses TRBV5-6 and TRBJ1-2; D not resolved. This CDR3 region has 11 residues. Trimming took 1 base from V and 14 from J, leaving 12 bases between them. Germline values: CDR1 SGHDT, CDR2 YYEEEE. This chain's CDR3 is CASSLSSLETF. CDR3 sequence (DNA): TGTGCCAGCAGCTTGTCCAGTCTAGAGACCTTC.

This clone counts as medium-sized. The chain uses TRBV7-9 and TRBJ2-7, with D possibly matching TRBD2 (6 bases). This CDR3 spans 15 amino acids. Trimming left V 1 base short and J 2 bases short, with 12 bases between. Looked up from germline, CDR1 is SEHNR and CDR2 is FQNEAQ (reference sequence). CDR3 sequence: CASSLVGGATYEQYF. CDR3 nucleotide sequence: TGTGCCAGCAGCTTAGTTGGAGGGGCAACCTACGAGCAGTACTTC.

This clone is medium-sized. V usage is TRBV7-9 and J usage is TRBJ2-7; 8 bases are shared with TRBD1. The CDR3 length is 14 residues. V gave up 6 bases and J gave up 2 bases; unmatched junction bases: 6. Germline assignment: CDR1 SEHNR and CDR2 FQNEAQ (reference sequence). The CDR3 DNA reads TGTGCCAGCAGGGGACAGGATGGGGCCTACGAGCAGTACTTC. Its translation: CASRGQDGAYEQYF.

Written as DNA, the CDR3 is TGTGCCACCTCCTCGGGGTGGGAGACCCAGTACTTC. This codes for CATSSGWETQYF. This chain joins TRBV7-9 and TRBJ2-5; TRBD2 might be the D (5 bases). The CDR3 loop spans 12 amino acids. Germline CDR1 is SEHNR and CDR2 is FQNEAQ (reference sequence). Trimming removed 10 bases at V and 5 bases at J, with 14 bases between.

The gene calls are TRBV7-9 and TRBJ2-7; D is ambiguous. The CDR3 loop spans 13 amino acids. Trimming removed 0 bases at V and 7 bases at J, with 10 bases between. Germline values: CDR1 SEHNR, CDR2 FQNEAQ (reference sequence). The CDR3 protein is CASSLARVGEQYF. For the CDR3, the DNA is TGTGCCAGCAGCTTAGCAAGGGTCGGGGAGCAGTACTTC.